Below, 15 T cell receptor beta chains from the same sample are listed, as sequenced in a study of blood T cell repertoires in COVID-19. Clones were read by immunoSEQ multiplex PCR, and TCRdb kept only the in-frame ones, dropping some. The sample records more than 120,000 clones, roughly 87% being singletons. Sequences were obtained from peripheral blood. The receptors were gathered from a woman in her forties or fifties with acute or convalescent COVID-19.

This chain uses TRBV4-1 with TRBJ2-2, with 7 bases that match TRBD1. Germline lookup yields CDR1 MGHRA and CDR2 YSYEKL. The trim removed 2 bases at V and 6 bases at J, leaving 3 bases unmatched. The CDR3 has 14 residues. The DNA for the CDR3 is TGCGCCAGCAGCCAAATTCAGGGGGCCGGGGAGCTGTTTTTT. Encoded protein: CASSQIQGAGELFF.

The CDR3 loop reads CASSLGENYGYTF. CDR3 sequence (DNA): TGTGCCAGCAGCTTAGGGGAGAACTATGGCTACACCTTC. V gene TRBV11-2 combines with J gene TRBJ1-2; D unresolved. Per the germline V gene, CDR1 is SGHAT and CDR2 is FQNNGV. With 1 base removed from V and 2 bases from J, the gap between germline ends came to 5 bases. This CDR3 comprises 13 residues.

This chain uses TRBV3-1 (or the pseudogene TRBV3-2) with TRBJ2-7, with TRBD2 as a possible D gene (5 bases). The CDR3 sequence is 13 residues long. Looked up from germline, CDR1 is LGHDT and CDR2 is YNNKEL (reference sequence). V shed 4 bases and J shed 4 bases, with 11 bases lying between them. DNA of the CDR3: TGTGCCAGCAGCCGAGGGAGCAATTACGAGCAGTACTTC. Protein sequence: CASSRGSNYEQYF.

This sequence joins TRBV5-4 and TRBJ2-7; tentatively, D is TRBD1 (5 bases). Per germline, CDR1 SGHNT and CDR2 YYREEE (reference sequence). This CDR3 comprises 12 residues. V shed 2 bases and J shed 4 bases, with 7 bases lying between them. Here the CDR3 DNA reads TGTGCCAGCAGCTTTCAGGGTTACGAGCAGTACTTC. Its translation is CASSFQGYEQYF. Together with reference TRBV5-4 and TRBJ2-7, the CDR3 gives the full variable domain: ETGVTQSPTHLIKTRGQQVTLRCSSQSGHNTVSWYQQALGQGPQFIFQYYREEENGRGNFPPRFSGLQFPNYSSELNVNALELDDSALYLCASSFQGYEQYFGPGTRLTVT.

The V call is TRBV18, the J call TRBJ2-1; tentatively, D is TRBD2 (6 bases). From germline, CDR1 is KGHSH and CDR2 LQKENI. The CDR3 totals 16 residues. The V gene lost 0 bases and the J gene lost 4 bases, with 13 bases spanning the gap. CDR3 amino acids: CASSPPQLALYNEQFF. The DNA of the CDR3 is TGTGCCAGCTCACCACCTCAACTAGCACTTTACAATGAGCAGTTCTTC.

The rearrangement joins TRBV18 to TRBJ2-3; 8 nucleotides agree with TRBD2. The V segment lost 5 bases and the J segment 1 base; nucleotides outside the gene matches: 8. Germline CDR1 is KGHSH and CDR2 is LQKENI. The CDR3 contains 16 residues. For the CDR3, the DNA is TGTGCCAGCTCAGAGTTAGCGGGGTTTGGCACAGATACGCAGTATTTT. This sequence encodes CASSELAGFGTDTQYF.

This clone was seen a single time. The J gene is TRBJ2-7, the V gene TRBV7-9, with D possibly matching TRBD1 (7 bases). The CDR3 has 12 residues. Trimming stripped 5 bases from V and 6 bases from J, with 11 bases between. Germline V gene lookup returns CDR1 SEHNR and CDR2 FQNEAQ (reference sequence). The CDR3 coding sequence is TGTGCCAGCAGCCGGGGGACAGCCGAGCAGTACTTC. As protein: CASSRGTAEQYF. Complete variable domain (other parts from reference TRBV7-9 and TRBJ2-7): DTGVSQNPRHKITKRGQNVTFRCDPISEHNRLYWYRQTLGQGPEFLTYFQNEAQLEKSRLLSDRFSAERPKGSFSTLEIQRTEQGDSAMYLCASSRGTAEQYFGPGTRLTVT.

The rearrangement uses TRBV28 and TRBJ2-7, with no clear D. The V gene's germline CDR1 is MDHEN and CDR2 SYDVKM. V was trimmed by 7 bases and J by 5 bases, leaving 18 bases between them. This CDR3 comprises 14 residues. In DNA, the CDR3 is TGTGCCAGCACAGGAAGTCTCCCGCCGAACGAGCAGTACTTC. Protein sequence: CASTGSLPPNEQYF.

The chain has TRBV7-9 and TRBJ1-5; TRBD1 is a possible D gene (5 bases). V was shortened by 1 base and J by 3 bases, with 13 bases between the two germline ends. CDR1 and CDR2 from the germline V gene are SEHNR and FQNEAQ (reference sequence). The CDR3 has 16 residues. The CDR3 loop is CASSLVRRGVNQPQHF. CDR3 DNA sequence: TGTGCCAGCAGCTTAGTGAGGCGGGGGGTCAATCAGCCCCAGCATTTT.

This clone was counted only a few times. V usage is TRBV3-1 (or the pseudogene TRBV3-2) and J usage is TRBJ2-1; TRBD2 aligns across 7 bases. Germline values: CDR1 LGHDT, CDR2 YNNKEL (reference sequence). V lost 0 bases, J lost 4 bases, and 6 bases stayed unmatched. CDR3 length: 16 residues. DNA of the CDR3: TGTGCCAGCAGCCAAGATGGGGGGGTCGGGTACAATGAGCAGTTCTTC. It codes for CASSQDGGVGYNEQFF.

This sequence joins TRBV19 and TRBJ1-1; possible D gene TRBD1, 5 bases. The CDR3 has 15 amino acids. The germline V and J ends were trimmed by 5 bases and 3 bases, with 16 bases remaining between them. Germline V gene data show CDR1 as LNHDA and CDR2 as SQIVND (reference sequence). CDR3 protein: CASSLRTGEDTEAFF. As DNA, the CDR3 is TGTGCCAGTAGTTTGAGGACGGGGGAGGACACTGAAGCTTTCTTT.

The V call is TRBV6-2 or TRBV6-3, the J call TRBJ1-2; no clear D gene. Germline CDR1 and CDR2: MNHEY and SVGEGT. The CDR3 has 11 amino acids. With 0 bases removed from V and 8 bases from J, the gap between germline ends came to 4 bases. CDR3 region: CASSYSRGYTF. CDR3 bases: TGTGCCAGCAGTTACTCGCGCGGCTACACCTTC.

This clone occurred a few times. The chain is built from TRBV28 and TRBJ1-1; D is unclear. The germline gives CDR1 MDHEN, CDR2 SYDVKM. The CDR3 totals 11 residues. V lost 3 bases to trimming and J lost 11 bases, with 10 bases between them. In DNA form, the CDR3 reads TGTGCCAGCAGTTTTACAGTACTGGCTTTCTTT. Translation: CASSFTVLAFF.

The rearrangement links TRBV6-1 to TRBJ2-3, with 12 bases lining up with TRBD1. V trimming: 4 bases; J trimming: 5 bases; junction bases outside the gene matches: 7. This CDR3 region has 16 residues. CDR1 MNHNS and CDR2 SASEGT come from the germline V gene. CDR3 residues: CASSGDRGPFIDTQYF. The CDR3 DNA reads TGTGCCAGCAGTGGGGACAGGGGGCCATTCATAGATACGCAGTATTTT.

The rearrangement links TRBV5-4 to TRBJ1-1; unclear D gene. The V gene lost 1 base and the J gene lost 5 bases, with 12 bases spanning the gap. The germline gives CDR1 SGHNT, CDR2 YYREEE (reference sequence). The length of the CDR3 is 14 residues. In DNA form, the CDR3 reads TGTGCCAGCAGCTTGTATAGTGTTCGAACTGAAGCTTTCTTT. It specifies CASSLYSVRTEAFF.